This passage covers 13 T cell receptor beta chains from one sample sequenced in a study of T cells in localized non-small cell lung cancer. Assay used: immunoSEQ multiplex PCR; TCRdb lists only in-frame clones, some missing. The sample records tens of thousands of clones, roughly four fifths being singletons. Sequenced material: peripheral blood, taken before any cancer treatment. The receptors were sampled from a woman between 35 and 75 years old with stage I lung adenocarcinoma.

The V call is TRBV5-4, the J call TRBJ1-1, with 9 positions matching TRBD1. Germline V gene lookup returns CDR1 SGHNT and CDR2 YYREEE (reference sequence). The CDR3 has 14 residues. Unmatched junction bases numbered 2, after V lost 2 bases and J lost 3 bases. In nucleotides, the CDR3 is TGTGCCAGCAGCTTACGGACAGGGGACACTGAAGCTTTCTTT. It codes for CASSLRTGDTEAFF.

V and J are TRBV27 and TRBJ1-3, with D hard to call. The ends were cut back, 4 bases at V and 0 bases at J, with 19 bases in the middle. Looked up from germline, CDR1 is MNHEY and CDR2 is SMNVEV (reference sequence). The CDR3 is 18 residues long. This CDR3 reads CASSSRGLTPYSGNTIYF. The DNA of the CDR3 is TGTGCCAGCAGTTCAAGAGGGCTGACCCCATACTCTGGAAACACCATATATTTT.

This clone was found once. The J gene is TRBJ1-3, the V gene TRBV2; D not resolved. The CDR3 totals 14 residues. The germline V gene encodes CDR1 SNHLY and CDR2 FYNNEI. Trimming removed 6 bases from V and 8 bases from J, with 17 bases in between. The CDR3 region is CASSSVTTRDTIYF. The CDR3 region has the DNA TGTGCCAGCAGCTCAGTGACCACGCGAGACACCATATATTTT.

The rearrangement uses TRBV7-9 and TRBJ2-3; unclear D gene. This CDR3 has 12 amino acids. Trimming left V 4 bases short and J 6 bases short, with 8 bases between. Germline V gene data show CDR1 as SEHNR and CDR2 as FQNEAQ (reference sequence). CDR3 bases: TGTGCCAGCAGCTATACTCCTGATACGCAGTATTTT. Its translation: CASSYTPDTQYF.

The gene calls are TRBV19 and TRBJ2-3, with 9 positions matching TRBD1. This CDR3 has 13 residues. Trimming at V came to 8 bases and at J to 7 bases, leaving 7 bases not matched to a gene. Germline CDR1 reads LNHDA; CDR2 reads SQIVND (reference sequence). The CDR3 nucleotides are TGTGCCAGTGAGGGGACAGGGTTGAATACGCAGTATTTT. Encoded protein: CASEGTGLNTQYF. Looking up the rest from reference TRBV19 and TRBJ2-3 gives the full variable domain: DGGITQSPKYLFRKEGQNVTLSCEQNLNHDAMYWYRQDPGQGLRLIYYSQIVNDFQKGDIAEGYSVSREKKESFPLTVTSAQKNPTAFYLCASEGTGLNTQYFGPGTRLTVL.

The rearrangement uses TRBV4-3 and TRBJ1-2; 8 bases align to TRBD1. V was pared by 0 bases and J by 9 bases, with 9 bases of the junction left unmatched. Germline loops: CDR1 LGHNA, CDR2 YSLEER. The CDR3 contains 15 residues. This CDR3 reads CASSQDRRTGSSYTF. DNA of the CDR3: TGCGCCAGCAGCCAAGATCGAAGGACAGGGAGCAGCTACACCTTC.

The chain links TRBV5-6 to TRBJ2-2, with TRBD1 matching 9 bases. V dropped 4 bases and J dropped 5; count of bases not matched to a gene: 6. This CDR3 region has 15 residues. The germline V gene has CDR1 SGHDT and CDR2 YYEEEE. The CDR3 DNA is TGTGCCAGCAGCCGCGGGACAGGGAGGACCGGGGAGCTGTTTTTT. Protein product: CASSRGTGRTGELFF.

V is TRBV5-1 and J is TRBJ2-1; TRBD1 aligns across 9 bases. CDR1 SGHRS and CDR2 YFSETQ come from the germline V gene. This CDR3 has 14 amino acids. The V segment lost 3 bases and the J segment 4 bases; nucleotides outside the gene matches: 2. The CDR3 sequence: CASSSGQGYNEQFF. The CDR3 DNA is TGCGCCAGCAGCTCAGGACAGGGGTACAATGAGCAGTTCTTC.

The chain has TRBV11-3 and TRBJ2-2; 9 positions match TRBD1. Per germline, CDR1 SGHNT and CDR2 YENEEA. This CDR3 has 15 residues. V gave up 5 bases and J gave up 6 bases; unmatched junction bases: 7. CDR3 bases: TGTGCCAGCAGCACAGGGGGCGACGGATCCGGGGAGCTGTTTTTT. It translates to CASSTGGDGSGELFF.

CDR3 nucleotide sequence: TGTGCCAGCAGCCCGTCGGGGGGTGGACAGCCCCAGCATTTT. Its protein is CASSPSGGGQPQHF. The chain recombines TRBV7-9 with TRBJ1-5, with a weak D call TRBD1 (5 bases). This CDR3 has 14 amino acids. V lost 5 bases and J lost 7, with 15 bases in between. The germline gives CDR1 SEHNR, CDR2 FQNEAQ (reference sequence).

This clone appeared a single time. J is TRBJ2-5 and V is TRBV5-4, with D tentatively TRBD1 or TRBD2 (5 bases each). Germline CDR1 SGHNT, CDR2 YYREEE (reference sequence). The V end lost 1 base, the J end lost 1 base, and 8 bases lay between the germline ends. CDR3 length: 14 amino acids. In nucleotides, the CDR3 is TGTGCCAGCAGCTTGCTGGGGGTCCAAGAGACCCAGTACTTC. Translated: CASSLLGVQETQYF.

This clone was observed a few times. This chain's CDR3 is CASSDVAGDTDTQYF. In nucleotides, the CDR3 is TGTGCCAGTAGTGACGTAGCGGGGGATACAGATACGCAGTATTTT. The gene calls are TRBV19 and TRBJ2-3; the match to TRBD2 covers 9 bases. Losses at the gene ends were 5 bases for V and 3 bases for J; bases not matched to a gene: 6. Germline CDR1 is LNHDA and CDR2 is SQIVND (reference sequence). The CDR3 runs to 15 residues.

The chain carries TRBV7-8 and TRBJ2-4; the D gene is possibly TRBD1 (5 bases). The CDR3 has 14 amino acids. CDR1 SGHVS and CDR2 FQNEAQ come from the germline V gene. The V end lost 5 bases, the J end lost 2 bases, and 10 bases lay between the germline ends. The CDR3 spells CASSPQGSKNIQYF. The DNA for the CDR3 is TGTGCCAGCAGCCCTCAGGGATCCAAAAACATTCAGTACTTC.